This T cell receptor beta chain was observed in a study of glioma-infiltrating T cells after dendritic cell vaccination. Measured with immunoSEQ multiplex PCR; TCRdb has only the in-frame clones, and not every one. The data hold about 90,000 clones, with about 85% observed a single time. The germline V gene encodes CDR1 MNHEY and CDR2 SVGAGI. The CDR3 is 16 residues long. Trimming pared 0 bases from V and 0 bases from J, leaving 9 bases between. General study points: Higher TCR clonality did not directly relate to longer survival.

Notes on this clone: Its antigen is still unknown.

Patients had residual fresh-frozen tumor tissue and more than two years of survival data. The receptor comes from a human donor with glioblastoma. The chain joins TRBV6-5 to TRBJ1-3, with D possibly TRBD1 on 6 matching bases. Specimen: blood, collected before dendritic cell vaccination. CDR3 DNA: TGTGCCAGCAGTTACTCAGGGACACCCTCTGGAAACACCATATATTTT. Translating it yields CASSYSGTPSGNTIYF.